The 19 T cell receptor beta chains below come from one sample, sequenced in a study of shared T cell receptors in the human thymus. The repertoire was sequenced with immunoSEQ multiplex PCR; TCRdb's copy has only in-frame clones and lacks some. The sample lists hundreds of thousands of clones; roughly 74% were seen once. The sample was also reused in another study, on human thymus T cells.

The specimen was thymocytes. These receptors all stem from a boy under two years old with a congenital heart defect.

This clone was counted once. This chain uses TRBV28 with TRBJ1-2; no firm D call. V was clipped by 6 bases and J by 4 bases, with 12 bases between them. Germline V gene lookup returns CDR1 MDHEN and CDR2 SYDVKM. The CDR3 has 13 residues. The CDR3 sequence: CASSREYLYGYTF. The DNA for the CDR3 is TGTGCCAGCAGCCGGGAATACCTCTATGGCTACACCTTC.

The rearrangement links TRBV5-4 to TRBJ2-1, with D possibly being TRBD2 (6 bases). From germline, CDR1 is SGHNT and CDR2 YYREEE (reference sequence). The ends were cut back, 4 bases at V and 4 bases at J, with 15 bases in the middle. This CDR3 is 15 amino acids long. The CDR3, as DNA: TGTGCCAGCAGCCCCCCTGGCGGGATATACAATGAGCAGTTCTTC. Protein: CASSPPGGIYNEQFF.

The gene calls are TRBV7-9 and TRBJ2-7, with 9 positions matching TRBD1. CDR1 SEHNR and CDR2 FQNEAQ come from the germline V gene (reference sequence). The V and J ends lost 4 bases and 3 bases, in that order; junction bases with no gene match: 4. The CDR3 is 14 amino acids. CDR3 sequence: CASSYRDRDYEQYF. CDR3 sequence (DNA): TGTGCCAGCAGCTATAGGGACAGGGACTACGAGCAGTACTTC.

The rearrangement links TRBV12-5 to TRBJ2-1; a possible D gene is TRBD1 (5 bases). The CDR3 consists of 18 residues. The germline V gene encodes CDR1 LGHNT and CDR2 FRNRAP. Trimming pared 1 base from V and 5 bases from J, leaving 21 bases between. CDR3 in DNA: TGTGCTAGTGGTTTGGAAGGGGCGCCGAAGGCCTCAAACAATGAGCAGTTCTTC. Amino acids: CASGLEGAPKASNNEQFF.

The DNA for the CDR3 is TGTGCCAGCAGCAGACAGGGCCGTAATGAAAAACTGTTTTTT. This sequence encodes CASSRQGRNEKLFF. The rearrangement joins TRBV7-8 to TRBJ1-4, with 7 bases that match TRBD1. The CDR3 is 14 amino acids. The V gene end was trimmed by 5 bases and the J gene end by 4 bases; junction bases not matched to a gene: 4. In germline, CDR1 is SGHVS, CDR2 FQNEAQ.

The J gene is TRBJ2-7, the V gene TRBV28; possible D gene TRBD1, 7 bases. V dropped 10 bases and J dropped 6 bases, with 19 bases sitting between them. CDR3 length: 13 residues. The germline V gene has CDR1 MDHEN and CDR2 SYDVKM. This CDR3 is CATQGNRGSEQYF. CDR3 in DNA: TGTGCCACACAGGGGAATCGGGGGAGCGAGCAGTACTTC.

This chain links TRBV11-2 with TRBJ1-1, with D maybe TRBD1 (5 bases). From germline, CDR1 is SGHAT and CDR2 FQNNGV. Trimming took off 3 bases at V and 6 bases at J, with 26 bases between the two ends. The CDR3 is 18 amino acids. In DNA, the CDR3 is TGTGCCAGCAGCTTCCGGGGGGATTACCGGACCCCTTCCGCTGAAGCTTTCTTT. Protein: CASSFRGDYRTPSAEAFF. Full variable domain (rest looked up from reference TRBV11-2 and TRBJ1-1): EAGVAQSPRYKIIEKRQSVAFWCNPISGHATLYWYQQILGQGPKLLIQFQNNGVVDDSQLPKDRFSAERLKGVDSTLKIQPAKLEDSAVYLCASSFRGDYRTPSAEAFFGQGTRLTVV.

This clone appeared a single time. As DNA, the CDR3 is TGTGCCAGCAGCCTGGATTGTAAGGGGGACAGGGACACTAGCACAGATACGCAGTATTTT. Its protein product is CASSLDCKGDRDTSTDTQYF. The chain is built from TRBV5-4 and TRBJ2-3; TRBD1 agrees at 9 bases. Germline lookup yields CDR1 SGHNT and CDR2 YYREEE (reference sequence). The J segment lost 0 bases and the V segment lost 4 bases, leaving 18 bases of the junction unmatched. CDR3 size: 20 residues.

V is TRBV15 and J is TRBJ2-7, with D possibly being TRBD2 (6 bases). The CDR3 extends over 14 amino acids. Germline V gives CDR1 LNHNV, CDR2 YYDKDF (reference sequence). V was pared by 3 bases and J by 2 bases, with 11 bases between. The CDR3 DNA reads TGTGCCACCAGCAGGGCCGGGGGAACCTACGAGCAGTACTTC. As protein: CATSRAGGTYEQYF.

The rearrangement joins TRBV5-1 to TRBJ1-5, with D unresolved. Germline V CDR1 and CDR2: SGHRS, YFSETQ. This CDR3 region has 15 residues. Trimming shortened V by 1 base and J by 0 bases, and 8 bases separated the two germline ends. The CDR3 loop reads CASSLSDYSNQPQHF. The CDR3 region has the DNA TGCGCCAGCAGCTTGTCCGACTATAGCAATCAGCCCCAGCATTTT.

The chain uses TRBV6-5 and TRBJ2-1, with 8 nucleotides matching TRBD1. V shed 0 bases and J 4 bases; nucleotides not matched to a gene: 5. CDR1 MNHEY and CDR2 SVGAGI come from the germline V gene. CDR3 length: 16 residues. CDR3 coding DNA: TGTGCCAGCAGTTACTCGGGGGACAGGAGATACAATGAGCAGTTCTTC. It codes for CASSYSGDRRYNEQFF.

CDR3 DNA sequence: TGCAGTCCCGAGGTCGATGAGCAGTTCTTC. This codes for CSPEVDEQFF. The chain couples TRBV20-1 to TRBJ2-1; D remains unclear. This CDR3 comprises 10 residues. V gave up 8 bases and J gave up 8 bases, with 10 bases separating them. The V gene's germline CDR1 is DFQATT and CDR2 SNEGSKA (reference sequence).

The V call is TRBV7-9, the J call TRBJ2-7; 11 nucleotides align to TRBD2. The CDR3 runs to 17 residues. The ends lost 3 bases at V and 1 base at J; junction bases unmatched: 8. Germline CDR1 and CDR2: SEHNR and FQNEAQ (reference sequence). This CDR3 reads CASSFRTSGPISYEQYF. CDR3 DNA: TGTGCCAGCAGCTTCAGGACTAGCGGGCCAATTTCCTACGAGCAGTACTTC.

This chain uses TRBV7-2 with TRBJ2-1; 13 positions agree with TRBD2. The CDR3 length is 16 residues. Germline values: CDR1 SGHTA, CDR2 FQGNSA. V lost 4 bases to trimming and J lost 7 bases; unmatched junction nucleotides: 7. CDR3 sequence: CASSSYGTSGKNEQFF. CDR3 DNA sequence: TGTGCCAGCAGCTCCTACGGGACTAGCGGGAAGAATGAGCAGTTCTTC.

The gene calls are TRBV4-1 and TRBJ2-1; D is unresolved. V lost 2 bases and J lost 6, with 14 bases in between. Germline V gene data show CDR1 as MGHRA and CDR2 as YSYEKL. The CDR3 has 15 residues. CDR3 in amino acids: CASSQFPLVGNEQFF. CDR3 DNA: TGCGCCAGCAGCCAATTTCCACTCGTTGGCAATGAGCAGTTCTTC.

This chain uses TRBV5-1 with TRBJ2-1, with TRBD2 matching over 11 bases. Germline V gene lookup returns CDR1 SGHRS and CDR2 YFSETQ. The CDR3 loop spans 14 amino acids. J lost 5 bases, V lost 3 bases, and 1 base had no gene match. CDR3 sequence (DNA): TGCGCCAGCAGCTCGGGACTAGCGGACAATGAGCAGTTCTTC. Its protein product is CASSSGLADNEQFF.

The chain combines TRBV10-2 with TRBJ2-1; 7 positions agree with TRBD2. The CDR3 length is 15 residues. V lost 8 bases and J lost 6; bases outside the gene matches: 13. Looked up from germline, CDR1 is WSHSY and CDR2 is SAAADI. The CDR3 nucleotides are TGCGCCAGCCAACCGGAGGGGAGGGTACGCAATGAGCAGTTCTTC. It specifies CASQPEGRVRNEQFF.

The V gene is TRBV28, the J gene TRBJ2-7; tentatively, D is TRBD1 (6 bases). Germline CDR1 and CDR2: MDHEN and SYDVKM. The ends were cut back, 5 bases at V and 4 bases at J, with 18 bases in the middle. There are 15 residues in the CDR3. The CDR3 protein is CASSSQLGAVYEQYF. CDR3 sequence (DNA): TGTGCCAGCAGTAGCCAGCTGGGGGCTGTATACGAGCAGTACTTC.

This chain links TRBV5-4 with TRBJ2-1; 10 nucleotides line up with TRBD2. Trimming cost V 0 bases and J 7 bases; bases outside gene matches: 13. Germline assignment: CDR1 SGHNT and CDR2 YYREEE (reference sequence). The CDR3 has 18 amino acids. This chain's CDR3 is CASSLAPSGRASGNEQFF. The CDR3 bases are TGTGCCAGCAGCTTGGCCCCGAGCGGGAGGGCCTCGGGGAATGAGCAGTTCTTC.